This passage covers 7 T cell receptor beta chains from one sample sequenced in a study of T cell responses to AZD1222 COVID-19 vaccine. TCRdb keeps only in-frame clones here, not all; method: immunoSEQ multiplex PCR. The table lists over 45,000 clones, approximately 86% of them singletons. Specimen: peripheral blood, collected on day 0 of AZD1222 vaccination. The source is an adult in good health.

V and J are TRBV11-1 and TRBJ1-1; TRBD1 matches 7 bases. V lost 5 bases to trimming and J lost 4 bases; unmatched junction nucleotides: 10. CDR1 is SGHAT, CDR2 FQDESV, per germline (reference sequence). CDR3 length: 15 residues. The CDR3 is CASSPRTGRGTEAFF. The CDR3 DNA is TGTGCCAGCAGCCCCCGGACAGGTAGGGGCACTGAAGCTTTCTTT.

V gene TRBV24-1 combines with J gene TRBJ1-1; 7 bases agree with TRBD1. Trimming at V came to 4 bases and at J to 11 bases, leaving 9 bases not matched to a gene. Per the germline V gene, CDR1 is KGHDR and CDR2 is SFDVKD. The CDR3 has 13 amino acids. DNA of the CDR3: TGTGCCACCAGTGACTCCGGGACAGTTGCTGCTTTCTTT. This encodes CATSDSGTVAAFF.

The gene calls are TRBV6-5 and TRBJ2-5; D possibly corresponds to TRBD2 (6 bases). With 2 bases removed from V and 5 bases from J, the gap between germline ends came to 12 bases. Per the germline V gene, CDR1 is MNHEY and CDR2 is SVGAGI. CDR3 length: 14 residues. The CDR3 coding sequence is TGTGCCAGCAGTTACCGTCCCGGGAGTGAGACCCAGTACTTC. Amino acid sequence: CASSYRPGSETQYF.

The gene calls are TRBV5-4 and TRBJ1-3; D not certain. Per germline, CDR1 SGHNT and CDR2 YYREEE (reference sequence). With 5 bases removed from V and 0 bases from J, the gap between germline ends came to 6 bases. The CDR3 loop spans 13 amino acids. CDR3 loop: CASSMTSGNTIYF. In DNA, the CDR3 is TGTGCCAGCAGTATGACCTCTGGAAACACCATATATTTT.

The V gene is TRBV27, the J gene TRBJ1-2, with D unresolved. The germline V gene encodes CDR1 MNHEY and CDR2 SMNVEV (reference sequence). The CDR3 is made up of 13 amino acids. With 5 bases removed from V and 6 bases from J, the gap between germline ends came to 13 bases. The CDR3: CASSPRGLDGYTF. The CDR3 DNA follows: TGTGCCAGCAGTCCCCGCGGGCTGGATGGCTACACCTTC.

V usage is TRBV5-5 and J usage is TRBJ2-7; D not resolved. With 2 bases removed from V and 0 bases from J, the gap between germline ends came to 12 bases. The V gene's germline CDR1 is SGHKS and CDR2 YYEKEE (reference sequence). The CDR3 is 15 amino acids. DNA for the CDR3: TGTGCCAGCAGCTTTGAGCTGACTGCCTCCTACGAGCAGTACTTC. Translation gives CASSFELTASYEQYF.

This CDR3 is CASSYSKTSYNEQFF. CDR3 DNA sequence: TGTGCCAGCAGTTACTCGAAGACCTCCTACAATGAGCAGTTCTTC. The rearrangement joins TRBV6-5 to TRBJ2-1; D not resolved. Germline-derived CDR1 and CDR2 are MNHEY and SVGAGI. The CDR3 contains 15 residues. Trimming took 0 bases from V and 0 from J, leaving 6 bases between them.